The 18 T cell receptor beta chains below come from one sample, sequenced in a study of beta chain features in type 1 diabetes. TCRB transcripts that were expressed got sequenced, as all of the isolated RNA had been reverse transcribed. Some clones are missing from TCRdb's copy, which holds only in-frame ones; the method was immunoSEQ multiplex PCR. Here the sample spans about 240,000 clones, 25% to 30% being singletons. The sample was central memory CD4+ T cells from blood. The receptors were sampled from a man aged 30-40 years in good health.

This clone was detected ten times or more. This sequence joins TRBV10-3 and TRBJ2-6, with D uncertain. CDR1 and CDR2 from the germline V gene are ENHRY and SYGVKD. The length of the CDR3 is 15 residues. Trimming shortened V by 2 bases and J by 0 bases, and 5 bases separated the two germline ends. The CDR3 region is CAISEGSSGANVLTF. The DNA of the CDR3 is TGTGCCATCAGTGAGGGAAGCTCTGGGGCCAACGTCCTGACTTTC.

In its sample, this clone was seen many times. The J gene is TRBJ2-1, the V gene TRBV7-9; D remains unclear. The germline CDR1 and CDR2 sequences are SEHNR and FQNEAQ (reference sequence). Trimming left V 4 bases short and J 3 bases short, with 7 bases between. The CDR3 is 13 residues long. The CDR3 here is CASSSDNYNEQFF. The CDR3, as DNA: TGTGCCAGCAGCTCAGACAACTACAATGAGCAGTTCTTC. Together with reference TRBV7-9 and TRBJ2-1, the CDR3 gives the full variable domain: DTGVSQNPRHKITKRGQNVTFRCDPISEHNRLYWYRQTLGQGPEFLTYFQNEAQLEKSRLLSDRFSAERPKGSFSTLEIQRTEQGDSAMYLCASSSDNYNEQFFGPGTRLTVL.

Worth noting for this clone: This may be a read error: a much more frequent sequence differs by one nucleotide. The V and J genes are TRBV4-3 and TRBJ2-6; D ambiguous. The CDR3 consists of 16 residues. Germline CDR1 LGHNA, CDR2 YSLEER. V lost 4 bases and J 4 bases, leaving 14 bases between the germline ends. CDR3 DNA: TGCGCCAGCAGCCCATCAGCCCGGCGGGGGGCCAACGTCCTGACTTTC. Translating it yields CASSPSARRGANVLTF.

This chain links TRBV10-3 with TRBJ2-5, with 8 bases lining up with TRBD2. There are 13 residues in the CDR3. V was clipped by 8 bases and J by 5 bases; unmatched bases: 7. Germline-derived CDR1 and CDR2 are ENHRY and SYGVKD. For the CDR3, the DNA is TGTGCCATCTCCCGGGAGGGATGGGAGACCCAGTACTTC. Protein: CAISREGWETQYF.

The genes are TRBV27 and TRBJ1-2; 8 bases are a match to TRBD1. With V trimmed by 6 bases and J by 5 bases, 8 bases remained unmatched. The CDR3 is 14 amino acids. CDR1 and CDR2 (germline): MNHEY, SMNVEV (reference sequence). CDR3 bases: TGTGCCAGCAGGGACCAGGGGGCTGGGTATGGCTACACCTTC. It is translated as CASRDQGAGYGYTF.

In this sample, this clone turned up a few times. Other DNA sequences from this sample encode an identical CDR3 as well. The chain joins TRBV6-5 to TRBJ1-1; the D is unclear. Trimming pared 2 bases from V and 0 bases from J, leaving 7 bases between. CDR1 and CDR2 from the germline V gene are MNHEY and SVGAGI. The CDR3 is 14 amino acids. This CDR3 reads CASSYSQMNTEAFF. CDR3 in DNA: TGTGCCAGCAGTTACAGCCAGATGAACACTGAAGCTTTCTTT.

This clone was counted only a few times. Since a far larger clone is one base different, this is likely a read error. The CDR3, as DNA: TGTGCCGGGAGTGGGACAGGGCCTCAGCCCCAGCATTTT. Translating gives CAGSGTGPQPQHF. The rearrangement joins TRBV30 to TRBJ1-5, with 9 bases that match TRBD1. Germline CDR1 reads GTSNPN; CDR2 reads SVGIG (reference sequence). This CDR3 spans 13 amino acids.

The V and J genes are TRBV6-6 and TRBJ2-7, with 8 bases fitting TRBD2. CDR1 is MNHNY and CDR2 is SVGAGI in the germline V gene (reference sequence). J lost 2 bases, V lost 7 bases, and 7 bases had no gene match. The CDR3 spans 14 residues. CDR3 sequence (DNA): TGTGCCAGCACCTCGGGGGGGGCCCCCTACGAGCAGTACTTC. Its translation: CASTSGGAPYEQYF.

The J gene is TRBJ2-1, the V gene TRBV7-9, with 13 nucleotides matching TRBD2. Trimming took 3 bases from V and 10 from J; bases not matched to a gene: 0. The germline V gene has CDR1 SEHNR and CDR2 FQNEAQ (reference sequence). The length of the CDR3 is 13 residues. Here the CDR3 reads CASSLGLAGEQFF. CDR3 nucleotide sequence: TGTGCCAGCAGCTTGGGACTAGCGGGGGAGCAGTTCTTC.

The V call is TRBV10-3, the J call TRBJ2-3; 8 bases map to TRBD2. The ends lost 6 bases at V and 0 bases at J; junction bases unmatched: 2. The CDR3 is 14 amino acids. Germline loops: CDR1 ENHRY, CDR2 SYGVKD. CDR3 coding DNA: TGTGCCATCAGCTCTAGCGGGAGCACAGATACGCAGTATTTT. Amino acid sequence: CAISSSGSTDTQYF.

V and J are TRBV5-1 and TRBJ2-7, with 8 positions matching TRBD2. Trimming cost V 4 bases and J 4 bases; bases outside gene matches: 10. Looked up from germline, CDR1 is SGHRS and CDR2 is YFSETQ. The CDR3 runs 15 residues. The CDR3, as DNA: TGCGCCAGCAGCCCCTCGGGGGCGGGGGGTTACGAGCAGTACTTC. As protein: CASSPSGAGGYEQYF.

This clone was counted only a few times. The chain is built from TRBV9 and TRBJ2-1; D is unresolved. The CDR3 contains 12 residues. Germline V gene sequence: CDR1 SGDLS, CDR2 YYNGEE. V lost 0 bases, J lost 9 bases, and 7 bases lay in between. The CDR3 reads CASSVVGSEQFF. The CDR3 DNA reads as TGTGCCAGCAGCGTAGTAGGAAGTGAGCAGTTCTTC. The complete variable domain, with remaining parts taken from reference TRBV9 and TRBJ2-1, reads DSGVTQTPKHLITATGQRVTLRCSPRSGDLSVYWYQQSLDQGLQFLIQYYNGEERAKGNILERFSAQQFPDLHSELNLSSLELGDSALYFCASSVVGSEQFFGPGTRLTVL.

V and J are TRBV30 and TRBJ1-2, with D maybe TRBD1 (5 bases). V gave up 4 bases and J gave up 6 bases, with 12 bases separating them. CDR1 and CDR2 (germline): GTSNPN, SVGIG (reference sequence). The CDR3 runs to 12 residues. The CDR3 DNA sequence: TGTGCCTGGACCGGCGGGGGGAATGGCTACACCTTC. Translating gives CAWTGGGNGYTF.

The chain recombines TRBV7-9 with TRBJ2-3; D is unclear. The V gene lost 3 bases and the J gene lost 4 bases, with 8 bases spanning the gap. Germline-derived CDR1 and CDR2 are SEHNR and FQNEAQ (reference sequence). The CDR3 consists of 13 residues. Here the CDR3 DNA reads TGTGCCAGCAGCTTCTCCGACCCAGATACGCAGTATTTT. Translation: CASSFSDPDTQYF.

This clone was found a few times. The genes are TRBV4-3 and TRBJ2-2; no clear D gene. CDR1 LGHNA and CDR2 YSLEER come from the germline V gene. Deletions cut 1 base from V and 5 bases from J, with 2 bases between. CDR3 length: 12 amino acids. CDR3 amino acids: CASSQGTGELFF. The CDR3 bases are TGCGCCAGCAGCCAAGGGACCGGGGAGCTGTTTTTT.

This clone was found a few times. Different DNA sequences within this sample yield the same CDR3. The chain combines TRBV30 with TRBJ1-1, with 9 bases lining up with TRBD1. The CDR3 is 13 residues long. Germline assignment: CDR1 GTSNPN and CDR2 SVGIG (reference sequence). V lost 4 bases and J lost 1; bases outside the gene matches: 1. CDR3 in amino acids: CAWTGQGNTEAFF. The CDR3 DNA reads TGTGCCTGGACGGGACAGGGGAACACTGAAGCTTTCTTT.

A few counts support this clone. The chain uses TRBV5-1 and TRBJ1-2; TRBD1 is a possible D gene (6 bases). This CDR3 region has 14 residues. With 2 bases removed from V and 5 bases from J, the gap between germline ends came to 13 bases. Per the germline V gene, CDR1 is SGHRS and CDR2 is YFSETQ. Here the CDR3 reads CASSFGGAAYGYTF. DNA for the CDR3: TGCGCCAGCAGCTTTGGGGGCGCCGCATATGGCTACACCTTC.

CDR3 nucleotides: TGTGCCTGGGGTAAGAATTCACCCCTCCACTTT. This codes for CAWGKNSPLHF. This chain links TRBV30 with TRBJ1-6, with D unclear. This CDR3 has 11 amino acids. The germline V gene encodes CDR1 GTSNPN and CDR2 SVGIG (reference sequence). V dropped 5 bases and J dropped 7 bases, with 6 bases sitting between them.